The 32 T cell receptor beta chains listed next were all sequenced from one sample in a study of CD8 T cells in Susac syndrome. An amount of RNA that ranged from about 0.45 to 1 ug was reverse transcribed with random hexamers. TCRdb called the immunoSEQ multiplex PCR reads again in MiXCR, with one record for every CDR3 protein. This table holds about 300,000 distinct CDR3 sequences, 70% to 90% found once. The source material was CD8+ T cells from PBMCs. These receptors were obtained from a human donor with multiple sclerosis.

This chain links TRBV20-1 with TRBJ2-7, with a possible D match to TRBD1 (6 bases). CDR1 and CDR2 (germline): DFQATT, SNEGSKA (reference sequence). V shed 3 bases and J shed 5 bases, with 20 bases lying between them. The length of the CDR3 is 15 residues. The CDR3 sequence: CSARTGAHPPHEQYF. Here the CDR3 DNA reads TGCAGTGCTAGGACAGGCGCCCACCCCCCCCACGAGCAGTACTTC.

The chain couples TRBV30 to TRBJ2-7; D possibly uses TRBD1 or TRBD2 (5 bases each). V was clipped by 5 bases and J by 6 bases, with 17 bases between them. CDR1 and CDR2 (germline): GTSNPN, SVGIG (reference sequence). This CDR3 is 13 amino acids long. The DNA for the CDR3 is TGTGCCTGGGACTCGGGACCCCTGAGCGAGCAGTACTTC. It is translated as CAWDSGPLSEQYF.

The chain has TRBV30 and TRBJ1-3, with D unresolved. This CDR3 spans 14 amino acids. V was cut by 5 bases and J by 0 bases, with 11 bases left in between. Per the germline V gene, CDR1 is GTSNPN and CDR2 is SVGIG (reference sequence). CDR3 in DNA: TGTGCCTGGGGACTGGATTACTCTGGAAACACCATATATTTT. It is translated as CAWGLDYSGNTIYF.

The chain joins TRBV9 to TRBJ2-7; the D gene is possibly TRBD1 (5 bases). Germline values: CDR1 SGDLS, CDR2 YYNGEE. The CDR3 runs 11 residues. V lost 4 bases, J lost 7 bases, and 9 bases lay in between. For the CDR3, the DNA is TGTGCCAGCAGCAGGGCAGGGGAGCAGTACTTC. Residues: CASSRAGEQYF. Variable domain in full (rest from reference TRBV9 and TRBJ2-7): DSGVTQTPKHLITATGQRVTLRCSPRSGDLSVYWYQQSLDQGLQFLIQYYNGEERAKGNILERFSAQQFPDLHSELNLSSLELGDSALYFCASSRAGEQYFGPGTRLTVT.

V gene TRBV29-1 combines with J gene TRBJ2-1, with 13 bases matching TRBD2. Germline V gene data show CDR1 as SQVTM and CDR2 as ANQGSEA. J lost 0 bases, V lost 6 bases, and 20 bases had no gene match. This CDR3 region has 21 residues. CDR3 loop: CSVFLGGTSGTWGSSYNEQFF. The CDR3 bases are TGCAGCGTCTTCTTAGGCGGGACTAGCGGGACATGGGGGAGCTCCTACAATGAGCAGTTCTTC.

This rearrangement joins TRBV12-3 or TRBV12-4 to TRBJ1-1; 7 positions match TRBD1. V lost 2 bases and J lost 8; bases outside the gene matches: 8. This CDR3 is 14 amino acids long. The CDR3 DNA reads TGTGCCAGCAGTTTACCGGGACAGTCTAGGGAAGCTTTCTTT. It encodes CASSLPGQSREAFF.

The rearrangement links TRBV2 to TRBJ2-1; 7 nucleotides line up with TRBD2. Germline CDR1 reads SNHLY; CDR2 reads FYNNEI. This CDR3 has 15 amino acids. With V trimmed by 2 bases and J by 8 bases, 9 bases remained unmatched. CDR3 region: CASSEKGGPMYEQFF. In DNA form, the CDR3 reads TGTGCCAGCAGTGAAAAGGGAGGGCCGATGTATGAGCAGTTCTTC.

The genes are TRBV12-3 or TRBV12-4 and TRBJ1-2; D gene ambiguous. This CDR3 has 13 residues. Trimming stripped 0 bases from V and 6 bases from J, with 8 bases between. CDR3 coding DNA: TGTGCCAGCAGTTTAGCGCGAGGGAATGGCTACACCTTC. Its protein product is CASSLARGNGYTF.

This clonotype was counted only a few times. The chain couples TRBV6-5 to TRBJ2-1; unclear D gene. The CDR3 covers 16 residues. V lost 0 bases, J lost 0 bases, and 9 bases lay in between. Germline-derived CDR1 and CDR2 are MNHEY and SVGAGI. The CDR3 here is CASSYSHLSSYNEQFF. Here the CDR3 DNA reads TGTGCCAGCAGTTACTCACACCTGAGCTCCTACAATGAGCAGTTCTTC.

The chain employs TRBV4-1 and TRBJ2-7; 7 bases align to TRBD2. CDR3 size: 15 residues. The germline CDR1 and CDR2 sequences are MGHRA and YSYEKL. J was trimmed by 6 bases and V by 6 bases; bases with no gene match: 14. CDR3 in amino acids: CASSSSGLVGAEQYF. The CDR3 DNA reads TGCGCCAGCAGTTCATCAGGACTAGTAGGCGCCGAGCAGTACTTC.

V usage is TRBV5-5 and J usage is TRBJ2-5; 14 positions match TRBD2. CDR3 length: 17 residues. CDR1 and CDR2 from the germline V gene are SGHKS and YYEKEE (reference sequence). After removal of 1 base from V and 4 bases from J, the junction contained 6 bases not matched to a gene. The CDR3 nucleotides read TGTGCCAGCAGCTTGAAGGGGACTAGCGGGAGTTCAGAGACCCAGTACTTC. This gives the protein CASSLKGTSGSSETQYF.

V usage is TRBV10-3 and J usage is TRBJ2-3, with 7 bases fitting TRBD1. The length of the CDR3 is 15 residues. V gave up 4 bases and J gave up 2 bases; unmatched junction bases: 6. In germline, CDR1 is ENHRY, CDR2 SYGVKD. The CDR3 is CAISGEGGHTDTQYF. As DNA, the CDR3 is TGTGCCATCAGTGGCGAAGGGGGCCACACAGATACGCAGTATTTT.

V and J are TRBV7-6 and TRBJ2-2; no firm D call. The CDR3 is 15 residues long. V dropped 5 bases and J dropped 1 base, with 11 bases sitting between them. Germline assignment: CDR1 SGHVS and CDR2 FNYEAQ. CDR3 sequence reads: CASSTEVGNTGELFF. CDR3 nucleotides: TGTGCCAGCAGCACAGAAGTGGGGAACACCGGGGAGCTGTTTTTT.

V and J are TRBV6-1 and TRBJ2-7; D perhaps matches TRBD2 (5 bases). The germline V gene encodes CDR1 MNHNS and CDR2 SASEGT. V shed 7 bases and J shed 6 bases, with 25 bases lying between them. The CDR3 loop spans 16 amino acids. The CDR3 loop is CASTYGDGARAGEQYF. CDR3 nucleotides: TGTGCCAGCACCTACGGCGACGGCGCCCGGGCGGGCGAGCAGTACTTC.

The chain couples TRBV20-1 to TRBJ2-2, with TRBD2 as a possible D gene (5 bases). In germline, CDR1 is DFQATT, CDR2 SNEGSKA (reference sequence). The CDR3 loop spans 15 amino acids. The germline V and J ends were trimmed by 0 bases and 3 bases, with 11 bases remaining between them. The CDR3 spells CSARDLLVDTGELFF. The CDR3 DNA follows: TGCAGTGCTAGAGATTTACTAGTCGACACCGGGGAGCTGTTTTTT.

The chain employs TRBV20-1 and TRBJ2-3; D perhaps matches TRBD2 (6 bases). Germline CDR1 and CDR2: DFQATT and SNEGSKA (reference sequence). The V and J ends lost 6 bases and 0 bases respectively, with 16 bases between them. The CDR3 sequence is 15 residues long. The CDR3 spells CSALTLADSTDTQYF. The CDR3 DNA reads as TGCAGTGCCCTCACCTTAGCGGACAGCACAGATACGCAGTATTTT.

The rearrangement uses TRBV27 and TRBJ2-2; TRBD1 agrees at 7 bases. Germline trimming cut 10 bases from V and 1 base from J; bases unmatched to any gene: 6. Germline CDR1 and CDR2: MNHEY and SMNVEV (reference sequence). The CDR3 runs to 14 residues. CDR3 in amino acids: CATTDRVNTGELFF. DNA for the CDR3: TGTGCCACCACCGACAGGGTGAACACCGGGGAGCTGTTTTTT.

CDR3 region: CASSYSGRGEFF. CDR3 in DNA: TGTGCCAGCAGTTACTCGGGCAGGGGGGAGTTCTTC. The rearrangement links TRBV6-5 to TRBJ2-1, with D perhaps matching TRBD1 (7 bases). The ends were cut back, 0 bases at V and 14 bases at J, with 11 bases in the middle. CDR3 length: 12 amino acids. Germline V gives CDR1 MNHEY, CDR2 SVGAGI.

The chain couples TRBV12-3 or TRBV12-4 to TRBJ1-1; D unclear. The CDR3 loop spans 13 amino acids. V gave up 4 bases and J gave up 4 bases, with 10 bases separating them. CDR3 in amino acids: CASSSPRSTEAFF. The CDR3 DNA sequence: TGTGCCAGCAGTTCCCCTAGGAGCACTGAAGCTTTCTTT.

This rearrangement joins TRBV2 to TRBJ2-1; 16 positions agree with TRBD2. Germline V gene data show CDR1 as SNHLY and CDR2 as FYNNEI. Unmatched junction bases numbered 9, after V lost 6 bases and J lost 10 bases. The CDR3 extends over 16 amino acids. The CDR3 DNA reads TGTGCCAGCAGCGCCGGGACTAGCGGGAGGGCCCGGGAGCAGTTCTTC. Its translation: CASSAGTSGRAREQFF.

V usage is TRBV4-2 and J usage is TRBJ1-6; D call uncertain. Germline-derived CDR1 and CDR2 are LGHNA and YNFKEQ. The CDR3 is 15 amino acids. V lost 4 bases, J lost 5 bases, and 12 bases lay in between. CDR3 protein: CASSPLRVNNSPLHF. The CDR3, as DNA: TGTGCCAGCAGCCCCCTCCGGGTAAATAATTCACCCCTCCACTTT.

This chain joins TRBV6-1 and TRBJ2-1, with 8 bases fitting TRBD2. V shed 7 bases and J 3 bases; nucleotides not matched to a gene: 5. This CDR3 is 14 amino acids long. Germline CDR1 reads MNHNS; CDR2 reads SASEGT. This chain's CDR3 is CASTSSGYYNEQFF. DNA of the CDR3: TGTGCCAGCACTTCTAGCGGGTACTACAATGAGCAGTTCTTC.

The chain combines TRBV29-1 with TRBJ2-1; the D gene could be TRBD1 or TRBD2 (6 bases each). V was pared by 6 bases and J by 0 bases, with 15 bases between. The CDR3 runs 15 residues. Germline lookup yields CDR1 SQVTM and CDR2 ANQGSEA. In DNA, the CDR3 is TGCAGCGTCGGGGGCCGGGTCAGCTCCTACAATGAGCAGTTCTTC. Its translation: CSVGGRVSSYNEQFF.

The chain links TRBV27 to TRBJ2-1; TRBD1 is a possible D gene (6 bases). V was pared by 2 bases and J by 5 bases, with 16 bases between. This CDR3 has 16 amino acids. CDR1 and CDR2 from the germline V gene are MNHEY and SMNVEV (reference sequence). CDR3 amino acids: CASSLRGTHLNNEQFF. CDR3 sequence (DNA): TGTGCCAGCAGTTTACGAGGGACACATCTCAACAATGAGCAGTTCTTC.

This clonotype occurred a few times. At one of its ends the junction is not consistent with the germline gene, which may arise from a read error. The rearrangement uses TRBV7-7 and TRBJ2-6; D not certain. Germline CDR1 reads SSHAT; CDR2 reads FNYEAQ (reference sequence). This CDR3 is built from 14 residues. This CDR3 reads CASSPRSGANVLTF. Here the CDR3 DNA reads TGTGCTAGCAGCCCACGATCTGGGGCCAACGTCCTGACTTTC.

V usage is TRBV7-9 and J usage is TRBJ2-2, with unresolved D. Trimming removed 4 bases at V and 4 bases at J, with 10 bases between. The CDR3 sequence is 14 residues long. The germline gives CDR1 SEHNR, CDR2 FQNEAQ (reference sequence). The CDR3 loop is CASSSGWGTGELFF. The CDR3 bases are TGTGCCAGCAGCTCCGGGTGGGGCACCGGGGAGCTGTTTTTT.

The chain is built from TRBV12-2 and TRBJ2-2; TRBD2 is taken as the D call from the table, unchecked against the DNA. TRBV12-2 is termed a pseudogene. CDR3 length equals 17 residues. The CDR3, as DNA: TGTGCAAGTCGCCTACCAAGGGTAGCGGGGATGGGCGGGGAGCTGTTTTTT. Protein sequence: CASRLPRVAGMGGELFF.

This clonotype has just a few counts. J is TRBJ2-7 and V is TRBV20-1; 10 bases line up with TRBD2. V shed 0 bases and J 2 bases; nucleotides not matched to a gene: 4. Germline V gives CDR1 DFQATT, CDR2 SNEGSKA (reference sequence). The length of the CDR3 is 15 residues. The CDR3 DNA follows: TGCAGTGCTAGAGATCTTCTAGCGGGAGCCTACGAGCAGTACTTC. It codes for CSARDLLAGAYEQYF.

This clonotype appeared once. The chain carries TRBV5-4 and TRBJ1-1, with TRBD1 identical over 8 bases. CDR3 length: 15 amino acids. Trimming at V came to 0 bases and at J to 4 bases, leaving 5 bases not matched to a gene. Germline loops: CDR1 SGHNT, CDR2 YYREEE (reference sequence). CDR3 residues: CASSLAQGAPTEAFF. CDR3 bases: TGTGCCAGCAGCTTGGCCCAGGGGGCGCCCACTGAAGCTTTCTTT.

The V call is TRBV24-1, the J call TRBJ2-1; no firm D call. Between the trimmed V and J ends, which lost 9 bases and 3 bases, there was a span of 14 bases. The CDR3 runs 14 residues. The V gene's germline CDR1 is KGHDR and CDR2 SFDVKD. CDR3 in amino acids: CATHGWQIYNEQFF. The CDR3 DNA is TGTGCCACCCATGGTTGGCAGATCTACAATGAGCAGTTCTTC.

The chain recombines TRBV9 with TRBJ2-3, with a weak D call TRBD1 (5 bases). The CDR3 covers 16 residues. V was pared by 0 bases and J by 0 bases, with 11 bases between. CDR1 SGDLS and CDR2 YYNGEE come from the germline V gene. The CDR3, as DNA: TGTGCCAGCAGCGTAGTTGGGCAGGGAAGCACAGATACGCAGTATTTT. Translation: CASSVVGQGSTDTQYF.

The chain couples TRBV5-4 to TRBJ2-1; TRBD1 aligns across 9 bases. The CDR3 has 15 residues. CDR1 and CDR2 (germline): SGHNT, YYREEE (reference sequence). J lost 4 bases, V lost 4 bases, and 6 bases had no gene match. The CDR3 is CASSDGTGLYNEQFF. The DNA for the CDR3 is TGTGCCAGCAGCGACGGGACAGGGCTATACAATGAGCAGTTCTTC.